The rows below give T cell receptor beta chains drawn from one sample of a study of shared T cell receptors in the human thymus. The assay was immunoSEQ multiplex PCR, and TCRdb's table has in-frame clones only and misses some. The sample holds around 730,000 clones, 80% to 90% seen once. These data were likewise used in another study, on human thymus T cells.

The sequenced sample consisted of thymocytes. These receptors all come from a girl under two years old with a congenital heart defect. CDR3s leave out the opening cysteine and the closing phenylalanine or tryptophan. The size entry is marked missing in some rows and otherwise reads once, few, many or a size class.

v_call	clone_size	j_call	cdr3_aa
TRBV7-2	NA	TRBJ2-7	ASSARGILRYEQY
TRBV4-3	few	TRBJ2-2	ASSQVYSPNTGELF
TRBV5-1	NA	TRBJ2-5	ASSQSLGGGQETQY
TRBV25-1	NA	TRBJ2-1	ASSDLRRGGRGYNEQF
TRBV5-1	NA	TRBJ2-7	ASSITSGGVYEQY
TRBV18	NA	TRBJ2-7	ASSPGQGAYEQY
TRBV27	NA	TRBJ2-5	ASSFIKETQY
TRBV19	NA	TRBJ2-7	ATSPGGSSYEQY
TRBV10-2	NA	TRBJ2-7	ASGLIGHGRAYEQY
TRBV4-1	NA	TRBJ2-7	ASSQDKVPSNYEQY
TRBV28	NA	TRBJ1-6	ASSPLDLGQGISPLH
TRBV5-1	NA	TRBJ2-2	ASSLGGRWGGELF
TRBV5-6	NA	TRBJ2-6	ASSPGGGANVLT
TRBV2	NA	TRBJ2-1	ASSEVGSVYNEQF
TRBV19	few	TRBJ1-5	VSGKPNQPQH